These T cell receptor beta chains were read from a single sample in a study. TCRdb called the 5' RACE reads again in MiXCR, with one record for every CDR3 protein. The data hold 62,000 or so distinct CDR3 sequences, with 26% observed a single time. Specimen: tumor-infiltrating Tregs sorted from the breast tumor. The source of these receptors is a female donor with breast cancer. The CDR3 runs from the conserved cysteine through the conserved F or W. Fields, in order: J gene, clone size, D gene, V gene, CDR3 DNA, CDR3 protein. The D gene is left open where the match is weak. Rows give clone size only sometimes, using once, few, many, or a class for an expanded clone.

TRBJ2-2	many	.	TRBV5-1	TGCGCCAGCAGCCCCCTAGGCACAAACACCGGGGAGCTGTTTTTT	CASSPLGTNTGELFF
TRBJ2-3	.	TRBD2	TRBV6-5	TGTGCCAGCACCTCCCGGGGGGGCACAGATACGCAGTATTTT	CASTSRGGTDTQYF
TRBJ2-2	.	.	TRBV5-1	TGCGCCAGCAGCTCGACAGGGAACACCGGGGAGCTGTTTTTT	CASSSTGNTGELFF
TRBJ2-1	.	.	TRBV20-1	TGCAGTGCTAGTTGGCTCAGGGAGATCTTC	CSASWLREIF
TRBJ2-3	.	TRBD2	TRBV6-1	TGTGCCAGCAGTGAAGAAGCGGGAGGGATTTGGACAGATACGCAGTATTTT	CASSEEAGGIWTDTQYF
TRBJ1-5	few	.	TRBV12-3/TRBV12-4	TGTGCCAGCAGTTTGGGTCAGGATCAGCCCCAGCATTTT	CASSLGQDQPQHF
TRBJ1-4	few	.	TRBV11-2	TGTGCCAGCAGCAATCCAGGGAAGGAGATGTTTTTT	CASSNPGKEMFF
TRBJ2-1	.	TRBD1	TRBV7-6	TGTGCCAGCAGCATCCCGGGACAGGGGGCGGATGAGCAGTTCTTC	CASSIPGQGADEQFF
TRBJ2-7	.	.	TRBV10-3	TGTGCCATCAGTGAGCCGCAGGGAATTAGGTACGAGCAGTACTTC	CAISEPQGIRYEQYF
TRBJ2-3	.	TRBD2	TRBV5-1	TGCGCCAGCAGCCCCGGACTAGCGGGAGCGTCCACAGATACGCAGTATTTT	CASSPGLAGASTDTQYF
TRBJ1-5	many	.	TRBV5-6	TGTGCCAGCAGCTTGGAGCCAGATCAGCCCCAGCATTTT	CASSLEPDQPQHF
TRBJ1-2	.	TRBD1	TRBV12-3/TRBV12-4	TGTACCAGCAGTACGACAGGGGGCATTGGTGGCTACACCTTC	CTSSTTGGIGGYTF
TRBJ2-2	.	.	TRBV2	TGTGCCAGCAGTGAACGGTGGAACGGGGAGCTGTTTTTT	CASSERWNGELFF
TRBJ2-1	once	.	TRBV5-1	TGCGCCAGCAGCCCCGGCTCGGCGGCTTACAATGAGCAGTTCTTC	CASSPGSAAYNEQFF
TRBJ2-1	many	TRBD1	TRBV7-2	TGTGCCAGCAGCAACGGGGGGACAGGGGGCATCACGTTCTTC	CASSNGGTGGITFF
TRBJ2-5	few	.	TRBV4-1	TGCGCCAGCAGCCAAGTCTGGCAGGACAGCAAACAAGAGACCCAGTACTTC	CASSQVWQDSKQETQYF
TRBJ2-6	few	.	TRBV7-9	TGTGCCAGCAGCTTAGGAAGTCTGGGGGCCAACGTCCTGACTTTC	CASSLGSLGANVLTF
TRBJ2-1	many	TRBD2	TRBV29-1	TGCAGCGTTGGTTCCCTTGCGGGAGTCGGAGAGCAGTTCTTC	CSVGSLAGVGEQFF
TRBJ1-2	.	.	TRBV7-3	TGTGCCAGCAGCTTAACAGGGGGTAACTATGGCTACACCTTC	CASSLTGGNYGYTF
TRBJ1-3	many	TRBD1	TRBV7-3	TGTGCCAGCAGCTTAGGGACAGGGACCGGAAACACCATATATTTT	CASSLGTGTGNTIYF
TRBJ2-1	.	.	TRBV7-6	TGTGCCAGCACCCATCTCAACGCCGTCCGAAATTCCTTCTTC	CASTHLNAVRNSFF
TRBJ1-1	many	.	TRBV7-2	TGTGCCAGCAGCTTATATTCAGGGGAAGCTTTCTTT	CASSLYSGEAFF
TRBJ2-3	.	.	TRBV28	TGTGCCATAGGGGGCACAGATACGCAGTATTTT	CAIGGTDTQYF
TRBJ2-3	.	.	TRBV20-1	TGCAGTGCTAGAGAACCGGTGGGAAGGACCTTTAGCACAGATACGCAGTATTTT	CSAREPVGRTFSTDTQYF
TRBJ1-4	few	.	TRBV5-6	TGTGCCAGCAGTTCACCGAGGACAACAACTAATGAAAAACTGTTTTTT	CASSSPRTTTNEKLFF
TRBJ1-1	many	TRBD1	TRBV6-1	TGTGCCAGCACCATAGACAGGGGGAACACTGAAGCTTTCTTT	CASTIDRGNTEAFF
TRBJ2-7	.	.	TRBV6-1	TGTGCCAGCAGCCGGGACCCTACCTACGAGCAGTACTTC	CASSRDPTYEQYF
TRBJ2-5	.	.	TRBV29-1	TGCAGCGTTTTCGGGGAAGGACAAGAGACCCAGTACTTC	CSVFGEGQETQYF
TRBJ2-5	.	.	TRBV6-1	TGTGCCAGCAGTGAAGCAGAAGAGACCCAGTACTTC	CASSEAEETQYF
TRBJ1-5	few	.	TRBV9	TGTGCCAGCAGCGCCCGATATCGGGACGGGAAAGTGGGTATTCAGCCCCGGCATTTT	CASSARYRDGKVGIQPRHF
TRBJ2-7	.	.	TRBV27	TGTGCCAGCAGTTTACCGTCGAAACAGTACAATGAGCAGTACTTC	CASSLPSKQYNEQYF
TRBJ1-5	many	.	TRBV2	TGTGCCAGCAATTCATATAGTAGCAATCAGCCCCAGCATTTT	CASNSYSSNQPQHF
TRBJ2-5	.	TRBD2	TRBV18	TGTGCCCGCTCAATTGCGGGGGGTCTACAAGAGACCCAGTACTTC	CARSIAGGLQETQYF
TRBJ2-3	.	TRBD1	TRBV12-3/TRBV12-4	TGTGCCAGCGGTTTCAGGACAGGGGGCCAAACAGATACGCAGTATTTT	CASGFRTGGQTDTQYF
TRBJ1-1	.	TRBD1	TRBV4-1	TGCGCCAGCAGCCAAGAGTGGCAGGGGGCGACTGAAGCTTTCTTT	CASSQEWQGATEAFF
TRBJ1-1	many	.	TRBV6-1	TGTGCCAGCAAAAACGGGGGGCAGGGCACTGAAGCTTTCTTT	CASKNGGQGTEAFF
TRBJ2-7	many	TRBD2	TRBV5-1	TGCGCCAGCAGCTTGGAAGCGGGAACCGAGCAGTACTTC	CASSLEAGTEQYF
TRBJ2-5	.	.	TRBV6-1	TGTGCCAGCAGCATACCCTTGGGCCAAGAGACCCAGTACTTC	CASSIPLGQETQYF
TRBJ1-1	many	.	TRBV5-1	TGCGCCAGCAGCTTGGGGAACGCGAACACTGAAGCTTTCTTT	CASSLGNANTEAFF
TRBJ2-7	few	.	TRBV20-1	TGCAGTGCTCTCTTCTTGGTGGGAGTCGACGAGCAGTACTTC	CSALFLVGVDEQYF
TRBJ2-5	.	.	TRBV7-9	TGTGCCAGCAGCTTATTTCAGGAGGAGACCCAGTACTTC	CASSLFQEETQYF
TRBJ1-5	many	.	TRBV9	TGTGCCAGCAGCGTAGGGGGAGGGAGCCAGCCCCAGCATTTT	CASSVGGGSQPQHF
TRBJ2-3	.	.	TRBV20-1	TGCAGTGCTAGAGGGCAGCAAGGATTCACGACAGATACGCAGTATTTT	CSARGQQGFTTDTQYF
TRBJ1-1	few	TRBD1	TRBV5-1	TGCGCCAGCAGCTCGCAGGGGGCTGGCACTGAAGCTTTCTTT	CASSSQGAGTEAFF
TRBJ2-1	.	.	TRBV7-9	TGTGCCAGCAGTAAATCAGGGGAGCAGTTCTTC	CASSKSGEQFF
TRBJ2-5	many	.	TRBV5-1	TGCGCCAGCAGACCCGGACGGGCACTTATGGAGACCCAGTACTTC	CASRPGRALMETQYF
TRBJ1-5	.	.	TRBV7-9	TGTGCCAGCAGCTTAGGGGGTTGGGGGTATAGCAATCAGCCCCAGCATTTT	CASSLGGWGYSNQPQHF
TRBJ2-6	.	.	TRBV28	TGTGCCAGCGGTCGTGCCCTTGGCAGATCTGGGGCCAACGTCCTGACTTTC	CASGRALGRSGANVLTF
TRBJ2-1	.	.	TRBV24-1	TGTGCCACCAGTGAACGCCTACTAGGGTACAATGAGCAGTTCTTC	CATSERLLGYNEQFF
TRBJ2-7	.	.	TRBV12-3/TRBV12-4	TGTGCCAGCAGTTCACCGGGACGGGTCTACGAGCAGTACTTC	CASSSPGRVYEQYF
TRBJ2-3	once	TRBD1	TRBV7-9	TGTGCCAGCAGCTTCGGACAGGGGGCGTCAGATACGCAGTATTTT	CASSFGQGASDTQYF